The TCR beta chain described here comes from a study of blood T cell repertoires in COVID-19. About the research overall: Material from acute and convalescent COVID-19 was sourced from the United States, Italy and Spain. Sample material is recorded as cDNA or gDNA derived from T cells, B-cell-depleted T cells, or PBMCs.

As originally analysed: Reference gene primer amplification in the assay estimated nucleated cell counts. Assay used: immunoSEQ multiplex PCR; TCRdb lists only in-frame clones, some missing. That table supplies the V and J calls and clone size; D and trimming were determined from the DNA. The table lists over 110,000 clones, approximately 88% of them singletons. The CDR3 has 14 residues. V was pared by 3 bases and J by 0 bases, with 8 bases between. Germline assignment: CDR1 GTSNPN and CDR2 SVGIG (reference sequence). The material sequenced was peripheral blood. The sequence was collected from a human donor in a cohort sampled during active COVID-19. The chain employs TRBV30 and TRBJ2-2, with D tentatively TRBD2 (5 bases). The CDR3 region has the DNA TGTGCCTGGAGAAGGGAGACGAACACCGGGGAGCTGTTTTTT. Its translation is CAWRRETNTGELFF.